The clone carrying this T cell receptor beta chain was seen once. Its target is unknown. This sample is drawn from a study of cytomegalovirus exposure and HLA in healthy donors. Study observations and caveats: The study labeled 180 or so TCR beta chains cytomegalovirus-associated.

The repertoire was sequenced with immunoSEQ multiplex PCR; TCRdb's copy has only in-frame clones and lacks some. The profile covers approximately 270,000 clones, with 70% to 90% appearing a single time and about 1% taken by the ten largest. The CDR3 is made up of 13 amino acids. The V and J ends lost 4 bases and 8 bases respectively, with 15 bases between them. Germline V CDR1 and CDR2: SGHRS, YFSETQ. The receptor's source is a woman aged 18-29 years in good health and CMV-seronegative. The gene calls are TRBV5-1 and TRBJ1-1; D ambiguous. Sequencing input: PBMCs. The CDR3 protein is CASSQTSTSEAFF. The CDR3 DNA reads TGCGCCAGCAGCCAAACCTCGACATCCGAAGCTTTCTTT.